One and the same sample provided the 8 T cell receptor beta chains below, sequenced in a study of OX40 agonist ivuxolimab in advanced cancers. Profiled with immunoSEQ multiplex PCR; TCRdb holds only in-frame clones, not every one. The sample has some 15,000 clones, around 92% seen once. The sequences come from CD4+ or CD8+ T cells sorted from blood, collected in a trial of the OX40 agonist ivuxolimab. Receptors originate from an adult with an advanced solid tumor such as melanoma, head and neck, liver or kidney cancer.

The chain uses TRBV13 and TRBJ1-2, with 9 bases identical to TRBD1. Unmatched junction bases numbered 3, after V lost 5 bases and J lost 5 bases. Germline V gives CDR1 PRHDT, CDR2 FYEKMQ (reference sequence). This CDR3 region has 13 residues. In DNA, the CDR3 is TGTGCCAGCAGCCAGGGACAGGGTTATGGCTACACCTTC. It codes for CASSQGQGYGYTF.

V is TRBV27 and J is TRBJ1-1; D gene ambiguous. Germline CDR1 MNHEY, CDR2 SMNVEV (reference sequence). V shed 3 bases and J shed 1 base, with 12 bases lying between them. This CDR3 region has 15 residues. The CDR3 is CASSLIATGNTEAFF. CDR3 bases: TGTGCCAGCAGTTTGATAGCCACGGGGAACACTGAAGCTTTCTTT.

The chain employs TRBV6-5 and TRBJ2-7; D is perhaps TRBD2 (5 bases). The ends were cut back, 3 bases at V and 4 bases at J, with 13 bases in the middle. The CDR3 has 14 residues. Germline V lookup: CDR1 MNHEY, CDR2 SVGAGI. The CDR3 DNA follows: TGTGCCAGCAGTTATTCGGGGTCTATTTACGAGCAGTACTTC. This gives the protein CASSYSGSIYEQYF.

This chain connects TRBV10-3 to TRBJ2-7; TRBD1 matches at 8 bases. Germline V gene lookup returns CDR1 ENHRY and CDR2 SYGVKD. The CDR3 extends over 13 amino acids. V lost 10 bases to trimming and J lost 3 bases; unmatched junction nucleotides: 8. In nucleotides, the CDR3 is TGTGCCACCGGGACAGGCGACCGCTACGAGCAGTACTTC. Translated, it gives CATGTGDRYEQYF.

The chain has TRBV18 and TRBJ2-3; maybe TRBD2 (5 bases). The CDR3 extends over 16 amino acids. V dropped 4 bases and J dropped 0 bases, with 14 bases sitting between them. Germline lookup yields CDR1 KGHSH and CDR2 LQKENI. The CDR3 DNA is TGTGCCAGCTCACTTACTAGTACGTGGAGCACAGATACGCAGTATTTT. It codes for CASSLTSTWSTDTQYF.

Concerning this clone itself: Other nucleotide sequences from this sample produce the same CDR3. As DNA, the CDR3 is TGTGCCAGCAGTTTAAGGGCAGGGACTCAGCCCCAGCATTTT. Translated, it gives CASSLRAGTQPQHF. This chain links TRBV28 with TRBJ1-5; a possible D gene is TRBD1 (5 bases). The CDR3 has 14 amino acids. The germline V and J ends were trimmed by 2 bases and 6 bases, with 11 bases remaining between them. Germline CDR1 reads MDHEN; CDR2 reads SYDVKM.

This chain uses TRBV6-1 with TRBJ1-4; D unresolved. Per the germline V gene, CDR1 is MNHNS and CDR2 is SASEGT. The CDR3 covers 14 residues. V was cut by 10 bases and J by 5 bases, with 17 bases left in between. The CDR3 nucleotides read TGTGCCACAACCGGGCAGCCCCTGAATGAAAAACTGTTTTTT. This gives the protein CATTGQPLNEKLFF.

The V and J genes are TRBV9 and TRBJ1-6; D is uncertain. The CDR3 runs 13 residues. Germline CDR1 SGDLS, CDR2 YYNGEE. V lost 0 bases, J lost 7 bases, and 5 bases lay in between. The DNA of the CDR3 is TGTGCCAGCAGCGTAGTAGAGAATTCACCCCTCCACTTT. Its protein product is CASSVVENSPLHF.